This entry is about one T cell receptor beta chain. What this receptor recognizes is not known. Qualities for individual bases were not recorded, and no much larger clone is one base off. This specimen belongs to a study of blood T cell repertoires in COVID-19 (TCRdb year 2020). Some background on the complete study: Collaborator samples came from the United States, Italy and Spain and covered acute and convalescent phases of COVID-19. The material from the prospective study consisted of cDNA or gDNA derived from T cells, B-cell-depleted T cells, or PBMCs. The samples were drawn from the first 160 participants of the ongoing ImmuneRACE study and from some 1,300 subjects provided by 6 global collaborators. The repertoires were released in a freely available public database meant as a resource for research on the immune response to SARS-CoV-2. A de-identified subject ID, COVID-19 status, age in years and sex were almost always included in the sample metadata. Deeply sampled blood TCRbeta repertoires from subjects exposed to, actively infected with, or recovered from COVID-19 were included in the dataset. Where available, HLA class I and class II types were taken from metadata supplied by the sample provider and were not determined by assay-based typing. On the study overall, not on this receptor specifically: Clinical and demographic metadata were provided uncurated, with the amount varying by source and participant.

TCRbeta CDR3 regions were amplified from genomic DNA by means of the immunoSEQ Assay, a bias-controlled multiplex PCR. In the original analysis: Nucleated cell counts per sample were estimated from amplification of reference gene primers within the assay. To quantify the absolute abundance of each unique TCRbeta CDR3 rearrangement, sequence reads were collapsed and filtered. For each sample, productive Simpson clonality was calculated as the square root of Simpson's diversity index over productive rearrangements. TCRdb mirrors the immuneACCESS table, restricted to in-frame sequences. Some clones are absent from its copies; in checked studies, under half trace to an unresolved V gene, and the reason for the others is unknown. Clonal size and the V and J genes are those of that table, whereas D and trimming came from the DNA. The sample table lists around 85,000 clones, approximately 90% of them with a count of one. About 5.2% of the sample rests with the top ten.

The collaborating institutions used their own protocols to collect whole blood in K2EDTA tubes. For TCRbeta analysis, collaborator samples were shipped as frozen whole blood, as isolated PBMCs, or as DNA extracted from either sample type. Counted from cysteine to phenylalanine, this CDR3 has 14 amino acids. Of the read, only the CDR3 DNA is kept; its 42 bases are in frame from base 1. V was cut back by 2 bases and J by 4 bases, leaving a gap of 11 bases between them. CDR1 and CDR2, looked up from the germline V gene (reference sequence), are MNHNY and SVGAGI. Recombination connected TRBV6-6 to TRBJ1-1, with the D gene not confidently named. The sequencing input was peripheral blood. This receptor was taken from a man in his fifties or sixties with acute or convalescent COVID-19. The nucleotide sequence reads TGTGCCAGCAGTTACGCGGAGGGAGGCACTGAAGCTTTCTTT. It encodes CASSYAEGGTEAFF.